The clone carrying this T cell receptor beta chain was picked up a small number of times. The authors prepared the TCRbeta library with unique molecular identifiers. TCRdb re-derived calls from the PCR reads in MiXCR, one entry per CDR3 protein. The sample has about 540,000 distinct CDR3 sequences, about 17% seen once. The ends lost 4 bases at V and 4 bases at J; junction bases unmatched: 10. The CDR3 consists of 16 residues. Germline CDR1 SGDLS, CDR2 YYNGEE. This sample stems from a study of T-cell reconstitution after alpha-beta-depleted transplantation in children. This sequence was found in a human donor who donated a stem cell graft to a child with acute lymphoblastic leukemia. The chain has TRBV9 and TRBJ2-1; 8 bases align to TRBD1. Sequencing used PBMCs from the stem cell graft donor, obtained from the stem cell graft. The CDR3: CASSRWETGAYNEQFF. CDR3 nucleotide sequence: TGTGCCAGCAGCCGGTGGGAGACAGGGGCATACAATGAGCAGTTCTTC.